A single sample gave rise to the 2 T cell receptor beta chains below, sequenced in a study of blood T cells in healthy people across ages. PCR was performed a second time for about 7 to 11 cycles using a sample-barcoded 5' primer and a J-beta primer mix. One entry per CDR3 protein, called by TCRdb with MiXCR from the 5' RACE reads. The sample gives approximately 670,000 distinct CDR3 sequences, around 41% of which show up once; roughly 30% is in the top ten. Sequencing input: blood. Source of these receptors: a man older than 75 in good health.

This clonotype was detected many times. The V call is TRBV30, the J call TRBJ1-2, with D hard to call. Germline V gives CDR1 GTSNPN, CDR2 SVGIG (reference sequence). The V end lost 0 bases, the J end lost 5 bases, and 10 bases lay between the germline ends. The CDR3 length is 13 residues. CDR3 region: CAWSVAGSYGYTF. The CDR3, as DNA: TGTGCCTGGAGTGTAGCCGGGTCATATGGCTACACCTTC. The complete variable domain, with remaining parts taken from reference TRBV30 and TRBJ1-2, reads SQTIHQWPATLVQPVGSPLSLECTVEGTSNPNLYWYRQAAGRGLQLLFYSVGIGQISSEVPQNLSASRPQDRQFILSSKKLLLSDSGFYLCAWSVAGSYGYTFGSGTRLTVV.

The chain has TRBV12-3 or TRBV12-4 and TRBJ2-3; 11 bases align to TRBD1. The CDR3 length is 16 residues. With V trimmed by 4 bases and J by 5 bases, 8 bases remained unmatched. The CDR3 sequence is CASSSRDRGEGDTQYF. CDR3 bases: TGTGCCAGCAGTTCCCGGGACAGGGGGGAGGGAGATACGCAGTATTTT.